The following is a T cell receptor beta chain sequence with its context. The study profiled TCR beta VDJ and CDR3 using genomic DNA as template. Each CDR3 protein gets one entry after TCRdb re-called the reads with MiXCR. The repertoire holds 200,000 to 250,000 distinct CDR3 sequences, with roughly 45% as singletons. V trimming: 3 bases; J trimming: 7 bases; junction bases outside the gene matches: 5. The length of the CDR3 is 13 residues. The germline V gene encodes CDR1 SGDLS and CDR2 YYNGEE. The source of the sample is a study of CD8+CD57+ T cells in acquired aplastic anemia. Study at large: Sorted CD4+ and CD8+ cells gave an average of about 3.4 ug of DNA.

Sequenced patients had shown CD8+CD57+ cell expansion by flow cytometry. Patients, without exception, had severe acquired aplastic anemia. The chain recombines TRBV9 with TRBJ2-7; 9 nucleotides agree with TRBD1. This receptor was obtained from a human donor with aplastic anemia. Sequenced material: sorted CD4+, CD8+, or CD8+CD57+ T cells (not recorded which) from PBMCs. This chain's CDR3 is CASSGRQGEEQYF. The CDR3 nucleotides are TGTGCCAGCAGCGGAAGACAGGGGGAAGAGCAGTACTTC.